This entry lists 11 T cell receptor beta chains sequenced from one sample in a study of tissue T cells after allogeneic stem cell transplantation. Measured with immunoSEQ multiplex PCR; TCRdb has only the in-frame clones, and not every one. The sample yields fewer than 20,000 clones, less than 85% seen once. Sequences were obtained from spleen. The receptors were gathered from a female BALB/c mouse in good health. MHC haplotype: H2-d.

Points on this clone: Genes and germline are mouse. The missing CDR3 end, 1 residue past where the read stops, is filled in from the germline J gene. V gene TRBV13-2 combines with J gene TRBJ2-1, with TRBD2 matching 10 bases. Germline assignment: CDR1 NNHNN and CDR2 SYGAGS (reference sequence). J was trimmed by 6 bases and V by 5 bases; bases with no gene match: 5. CDR3 size: 14 residues. The CDR3 sequence: CASGTGGIGAEQFF. CDR3 bases read: TGTGCCAGCGGGACTGGGGGGATTGGTGCTGAGCAGTTC.

Notes on this clone: The gene symbols are mouse symbols. The read finishes 1 residue shy of the CDR3 end, and the germline J gene is used to complete it. The chain couples TRBV5 to TRBJ1-1; no definite D call. The CDR3 loop spans 15 amino acids. Trimming shortened V by 0 bases and J by 0 bases, and 8 bases separated the two germline ends. The germline CDR1 and CDR2 sequences are LGHNA and YNLKQL (reference sequence). The DNA read from the CDR3 is TGTGCCAGCAGCCAAGATGGCAGACCAAACACAGAAGTCTTC. This encodes CASSQDGRPNTEVF. The CDR3 reads in full as CASSQDGRPNTEVFF.

A word on this clone: Gene names are the mouse ones. The CDR3 end is not reached by the read, which stops 1 residue before it; the germline J gene fills it in. The chain carries TRBV13-1 and TRBJ1-6, with a tentative D call TRBD1 (5 bases). TRBJ1-6 falls under the ORF class, with uncertain function. V shed 2 bases and J shed 0 bases, with 6 bases lying between them. The V gene's germline CDR1 is NSHNY and CDR2 SYGAGN. CDR3 length: 15 amino acids. The CDR3 protein is CASSEQGSYNSPLYF. Incomplete CDR3 DNA: TGTGCCAGCAGTGAGCAGGGTTCCTATAATTCGCCCCTCTAC.

A word on this clone: The gene names here belong to mouse. The read falls 1 residue short of the CDR3 end, and the missing part is taken from the germline J gene. This rearrangement joins TRBV19 to TRBJ2-7, with 10 positions matching TRBD1. The V gene end was trimmed by 4 bases and the J gene end by 1 base; junction bases not matched to a gene: 5. CDR1 is FNHDT, CDR2 SITEND, per germline (reference sequence). The CDR3 totals 15 residues. Partial CDR3 DNA: TGTGCCAGCAGTTCACCGGGACAGGGGTCCTATGAACAGTAC. Residues: CASSSPGQGSYEQY. The entire CDR3 protein reads CASSSPGQGSYEQYF.

As for this clone: Gene names are mouse gene names. The CDR3 is cut off 1 residue early in the read; its end comes from the germline J gene. The rearrangement links TRBV20 to TRBJ2-2; D is unclear. Trimming took 3 bases from V and 1 from J, leaving 9 bases between them. This CDR3 has 14 amino acids. Germline CDR1 and CDR2: GFQATS and STVNSAI. CDR3 protein: CGARRQENTGQLYF. Partial CDR3 DNA: TGTGGTGCTAGACGCCAGGAAAACACCGGGCAGCTCTAC.

Note on this clone: Germline and genes: mouse. CDR3 sequence: CASSDDWGQGNSDYTF. CDR3 DNA (partial): TGTGCCAGCAGTGATGATTGGGGACAGGGGAACTCCGACTACACC. This chain links TRBV13-3 with TRBJ1-2; 10 bases fit TRBD1. The DNA ends 1 residue before the CDR3 does, and the rest of the CDR3 is filled in from the germline J gene. CDR3 length equals 16 residues. J was trimmed by 2 bases and V by 0 bases; bases with no gene match: 4. Germline values: CDR1 NNHDY, CDR2 SYVADS.

Concerning this clone itself: The gene symbols are mouse symbols. Coverage ceases 1 residue before the CDR3 finishes, and the germline J gene fills in the end. The genes are TRBV26 and TRBJ2-7; 12 nucleotides agree with TRBD1. Trimming at V came to 2 bases and at J to 7 bases, leaving 3 bases not matched to a gene. The germline CDR1 and CDR2 sequences are KGHPV and FQNQEV (reference sequence). The CDR3 covers 14 residues. Here the CDR3 reads CASSLGGTGGEQYF. CDR3 DNA, as far as it was read: TGTGCCAGCAGTCTGGGGGGGACAGGGGGCGAACAGTAC. The whole variable domain, filled in from reference TRBV26 and TRBJ2-7, reads NSKVIQTPRYLVKGQGQKAKMRCIPEKGHPVVFWYQQNKNNEFKFLINFQNQEVLQQIDMTEKRFSAECPSNSPCSLEIQSSEAGDSALYLCASSLGGTGGEQYFGPGTRLTVL.

For this clone: All gene names here are mouse names. Read coverage stops 1 residue before the CDR3 terminus; the germline J gene supplies the remainder. The chain joins TRBV29 to TRBJ2-1; D remains unclear. This CDR3 has 14 amino acids. V lost 0 bases and J lost 1, with 4 bases in between. The germline V gene encodes CDR1 MSHET and CDR2 SYDVDS. This chain's CDR3 is CASSLSTNYAEQFF. The part of the CDR3 DNA that was read is TGTGCTAGCAGTTTATCCACAAACTATGCTGAGCAGTTC. Supplemented by reference TRBV29 and TRBJ2-1, the full variable domain reads DMKVTQMPRYLIKRMGENVLLECGQDMSHETMYWYRQDPGLGLQLIYISYDVDSNSEGDIPKGYRVSRKKREHFSLILDSAKTNQTSVYFCASSLSTNYAEQFFGPGTRLTVL.

The table lists this clone with a count of one. Germline and genes here are mouse. The CDR3 end falls 1 residue outside the read, so it is completed with the germline J gene. The V and J genes are TRBV5 and TRBJ2-4, with 8 bases matching TRBD2. V was clipped by 2 bases and J by 0 bases; unmatched bases: 7. The CDR3 totals 17 residues. CDR1 and CDR2 (germline): LGHNA, YNLKQL (reference sequence). CDR3 in amino acids: CASSQIPTGASQNTLYF. The covered CDR3 bases are TGTGCCAGCAGCCAAATCCCGACTGGGGCTAGTCAAAACACCTTGTAC.

As regards this clone: Gene names refer to mouse genes. The CDR3 goes on 1 residue after the read ends, and that part is filled in from the germline J gene. The rearrangement joins TRBV5 to TRBJ1-1; 7 nucleotides agree with TRBD1. Germline V gene data show CDR1 as LGHNA and CDR2 as YNLKQL (reference sequence). V was clipped by 4 bases and J by 1 base; unmatched bases: 0. This CDR3 spans 13 amino acids. The CDR3 DNA, read in part, is TGTGCCAGCAGCCGGGACAGAAACACAGAAGTCTTC. Translation gives CASSRDRNTEVF. The whole CDR3 region reads CASSRDRNTEVFF.

Turning to this clone: Gene names are mouse gene names. The read finishes 1 residue shy of the CDR3 end, and the germline J gene is used to complete it. V usage is TRBV31 and J usage is TRBJ2-2; 7 positions match TRBD2. The CDR3 has 13 residues. Germline V gene data show CDR1 as GKSSPN and CDR2 as SITVG. V shed 0 bases and J 5 bases; nucleotides not matched to a gene: 0. The CDR3 loop reads CAWSLGGTGQLYF. The sequenced part of the CDR3 DNA is TGTGCCTGGAGTCTTGGGGGGACCGGGCAGCTCTAC.